These 22 T cell receptor beta chains came from one sample sequenced in a study of T cell clonality in common variable immunodeficiency. No cognate antigen is known for these TCRs. Findings and caveats of the study: Common variable immunodeficiency TCR beta sequences reportedly had fewer deletions and N-nucleotide insertions.

Generated by immunoSEQ multiplex PCR, the TCRdb table keeps only in-frame clones and is missing some. The sample holds about 7,100 clones, and no clone turns up only once. Sequencing was performed on peripheral blood mononuclear cells. These TCRs come from a human donor with common variable immunodeficiency.

In this sample, this clone turned up a few times. The read is 3 residues too short to cover the CDR3 end, so that end is filled in from the germline J gene. The chain links TRBV7-9 to TRBJ2-3; 9 bases fit TRBD1. This CDR3 has 13 amino acids. V was clipped by 5 bases and J by 6 bases; unmatched bases: 3. Germline-derived CDR1 and CDR2 are SEHNR and FQNEAQ (reference sequence). The CDR3 sequence: CASSEQGADTQYF. The CDR3 bases that were read are TGTGCCAGCAGCGAACAGGGGGCGGATACG.

As regards this clone: Coverage ceases 3 residues before the CDR3 finishes, and the germline J gene fills in the end. This chain links TRBV7-9 with TRBJ1-1; D might be TRBD1 (5 bases). Trimming took off 5 bases at V and 3 bases at J, with 13 bases between the two ends. From germline, CDR1 is SEHNR and CDR2 FQNEAQ (reference sequence). This CDR3 contains 14 residues. The CDR3 DNA, read in part, is TGTGCCAGCAGCCTGCCGGGGGGGGACACTGAA. It codes for CASSLPGGDTE. The CDR3, in full, reads CASSLPGGDTEAFF.

By proportion, this clone is medium-sized. The sequence runs out 3 residues before the end of the CDR3; the remainder is reconstructed from the germline J gene. V usage is TRBV10-3 and J usage is TRBJ1-1; 7 bases are shared with TRBD1. The germline gives CDR1 ENHRY, CDR2 SYGVKD. V was clipped by 6 bases and J by 0 bases; unmatched bases: 4. The CDR3 length is 14 residues. The chain's CDR3 is CAIRTGSLNTEAFF. Partial CDR3 DNA: TGTGCCATCAGGACAGGGTCCCTGAACACTGAA.

The CDR3 bases that were read are TGTGCCAGCAGCTCCATCGGGGGGGGGCGCGAGACC. It encodes CASSSIGGGRET. The whole CDR3 reads CASSSIGGGRETQYF. This rearrangement joins TRBV7-9 to TRBJ2-5, with 8 bases that match TRBD2. The missing CDR3 end, 3 residues past where the read stops, is filled in from the germline J gene. J was trimmed by 5 bases and V by 4 bases; bases with no gene match: 9. Germline CDR1 SEHNR, CDR2 FQNEAQ (reference sequence). This CDR3 has 15 amino acids. The entire variable domain, with the rest obtained from reference TRBV7-9 and TRBJ2-5, is as follows: DTGVSQNPRHKITKRGQNVTFRCDPISEHNRLYWYRQTLGQGPEFLTYFQNEAQLEKSRLLSDRFSAERPKGSFSTLEIQRTEQGDSAMYLCASSSIGGGRETQYFGPGTRLLVL.

This clone showed up just a few times. The read gets to within 3 residues of the CDR3 end, and the germline J gene fills in the rest. The rearrangement uses TRBV29-1 and TRBJ2-7; 9 positions match TRBD2. CDR1 and CDR2 (germline): SQVTM, ANQGSEA. This CDR3 has 13 amino acids. V gave up 7 bases and J gave up 5 bases; unmatched junction bases: 9. CDR3 bases read: TGCAGCGCCGAAGCGGGGGGCATCAACGAG. Its protein is CSAEAGGINE. Given in full, the CDR3 is CSAEAGGINEQYF.

Points on this clone: The sequence runs out 3 residues before the end of the CDR3; the remainder is reconstructed from the germline J gene. The chain carries TRBV18 and TRBJ1-2; TRBD1 is a possible D gene (6 bases). V was trimmed by 6 bases and J by 2 bases, leaving 7 bases between them. This CDR3 region has 12 residues. The germline gives CDR1 KGHSH, CDR2 LQKENI. Partial CDR3 DNA: TGTGCCAGCTCCACAGGGAACTATGGC. Its protein product is CASSTGNYG. The complete CDR3 sequence is CASSTGNYGYTF.

This clone has more than one count but fewer than ten. The CDR3 is cut off 3 residues early in the read; its end comes from the germline J gene. J is TRBJ2-3 and V is TRBV7-3; TRBD2 agrees at 13 bases. Germline assignment: CDR1 SGHTA and CDR2 FQGTGA. This CDR3 is 15 amino acids long. Germline trimming cut 3 bases from V and 3 bases from J; bases unmatched to any gene: 0. This chain's CDR3 is CASSLGLAGTDTQYF. CDR3 DNA, as far as it was read: TGTGCCAGCAGCTTGGGACTAGCGGGAACAGATACG.

On this clone: The read comes to an end 3 residues before the CDR3 does, leaving the germline J gene to fill in the end. This chain uses TRBV7-8 with TRBJ2-3; D not resolved. V was pared by 5 bases and J by 2 bases, with 5 bases between. CDR1 is SGHVS and CDR2 is FQNEAQ in the germline V gene. This CDR3 is 12 amino acids long. The chain's CDR3 is CASSPNTDTQYF. The part of the CDR3 DNA that was read is TGTGCCAGCAGCCCTAACACAGATACG.

This clone appeared a few times. Coverage ceases 3 residues before the CDR3 finishes, and the germline J gene fills in the end. This chain joins TRBV18 and TRBJ2-7; TRBD1 agrees at 7 bases. In germline, CDR1 is KGHSH, CDR2 LQKENI. Trimming removed 3 bases from V and 0 bases from J; junction bases left unmatched: 8. The length of the CDR3 is 16 residues. The CDR3 reads CASSPSTGSGSYEQYF. The DNA read from the CDR3 is TGTGCCAGCTCACCTTCGACAGGGTCGGGCTCCTACGAG.

Comment on this clone: The CDR3 end falls 3 residues outside the read, so it is completed with the germline J gene. The chain has TRBV7-9 and TRBJ2-5, with D tentatively TRBD1 (6 bases). There are 15 residues in the CDR3. V was cut by 7 bases and J by 2 bases, with 17 bases left in between. Germline V CDR1 and CDR2: SEHNR, FQNEAQ (reference sequence). The sequenced CDR3 bases are TGTGCCAGCAACTGGGTCACAGGGTTACAAGAGACC. Its protein product is CASNWVTGLQET. The whole CDR3 reads CASNWVTGLQETQYF.

Notes on this clone: The CDR3 extends 3 residues past the end of the read, so its final part is completed from the germline J gene. V is TRBV7-2 and J is TRBJ2-5, with D tentatively TRBD1 (5 bases). The germline gives CDR1 SGHTA, CDR2 FQGNSA. CDR3 size: 14 residues. V lost 4 bases to trimming and J lost 1 base, with 10 bases between them. The CDR3 reads CASSWTQTQETQYF. Incomplete CDR3 DNA: TGTGCCAGCAGCTGGACACAGACCCAAGAGACC.

This clone was seen a few times. The junction shows a germline mismatch at one end, possibly a read error. The read comes to an end 3 residues before the CDR3 does, leaving the germline J gene to fill in the end. J is TRBJ2-4 and V is TRBV7-2; TRBD2 aligns across 12 bases. The CDR3 extends over 15 amino acids. CDR1 is SGHTA and CDR2 is FQGNSA in the germline V gene. The part of the CDR3 DNA that was read is TGTGCCAGCAGCCCTAGCGGGAGGGCCATAAACATT. This codes for CASSPSGRAINI. The whole CDR3 protein reads CASSPSGRAINIQYF.

On this clone itself: With the read ending 3 residues before the CDR3 end, the germline J gene is used to fill in that end. V gene TRBV7-9 combines with J gene TRBJ2-7; 8 nucleotides match TRBD2. The CDR3 length is 12 residues. Per the germline V gene, CDR1 is SEHNR and CDR2 is FQNEAQ (reference sequence). V shed 2 bases, J shed 6 bases, and the junction held 0 bases outside the gene matches. The CDR3 spells CASSLRGGEQYF. CDR3 DNA (partial): TGTGCCAGCAGCTTACGGGGGGGCGAG.

There are a few counts of this clone. The read ends 3 residues shy of where the CDR3 ends; the end is completed using the germline J gene. This chain connects TRBV19 to TRBJ1-1; 8 nucleotides align to TRBD1. CDR3 size: 15 residues. The ends lost 0 bases at V and 3 bases at J; junction bases unmatched: 3. Germline lookup yields CDR1 LNHDA and CDR2 SQIVND (reference sequence). CDR3 region: CASSIDDRGDTEAFF. CDR3 bases read: TGTGCCAGTAGTATAGACGACAGGGGCGACACTGAA.

Only a few counts were recorded for this clone. The CDR3 extends 3 residues past the end of the read, so its final part is completed from the germline J gene. V is TRBV7-6 and J is TRBJ2-5; 8 nucleotides agree with TRBD1. The CDR3 runs 16 residues. Germline CDR1 and CDR2: SGHVS and FNYEAQ. V gave up 0 bases and J gave up 5 bases; unmatched junction bases: 8. The CDR3 spells CASSLANQGAGETQYF. The covered CDR3 bases are TGTGCCAGCAGCTTAGCGAACCAGGGGGCGGGGGAGACC.

This clone has more than one count but fewer than ten. The read ends 3 residues early relative to the CDR3; the germline J gene fills the gap. The chain joins TRBV7-9 to TRBJ1-1; 7 bases map to TRBD1. The V gene end was trimmed by 5 bases and the J gene end by 7 bases; junction bases not matched to a gene: 10. The CDR3 covers 14 residues. Germline loops: CDR1 SEHNR, CDR2 FQNEAQ (reference sequence). Here the CDR3 reads CASSASGTENEAFF. Incomplete CDR3 DNA: TGTGCCAGCAGCGCTTCAGGGACAGAAAATGAA. Together with reference TRBV7-9 and TRBJ1-1, the CDR3 gives the full variable domain: DTGVSQNPRHKITKRGQNVTFRCDPISEHNRLYWYRQTLGQGPEFLTYFQNEAQLEKSRLLSDRFSAERPKGSFSTLEIQRTEQGDSAMYLCASSASGTENEAFFGQGTRLTVV.

This clone has more than one count but fewer than ten. Coverage ceases 3 residues before the CDR3 finishes, and the germline J gene fills in the end. J is TRBJ1-6 and V is TRBV6-1; tentatively, D is TRBD1 (6 bases). Per the germline V gene, CDR1 is MNHNS and CDR2 is SASEGT. Trimming left V 4 bases short and J 11 bases short, with 18 bases between. The CDR3 is 15 residues long. CDR3 residues: CASSVRTGTPPPLHF. The covered CDR3 bases are TGTGCCAGCAGTGTCCGCACAGGGACGCCGCCACCC.

Points on this clone: Read sequence stops 3 residues before the CDR3 end, and the germline J gene provides the missing end. The chain has TRBV7-2 and TRBJ2-1; the D gene is possibly TRBD1 (5 bases). Germline CDR1 SGHTA, CDR2 FQGNSA. V dropped 5 bases and J dropped 4 bases, with 15 bases sitting between them. CDR3 length equals 15 residues. The chain's CDR3 is CASSRQPRDYNEQFF. Partial CDR3 DNA: TGTGCCAGCAGCCGACAGCCTCGAGATTACAATGAG.

Comments on this clone: The CDR3 is cut off 3 residues early in the read; its end comes from the germline J gene. The V and J genes are TRBV18 and TRBJ2-5; D not certain. Trimming took off 6 bases at V and 1 base at J, with 12 bases between the two ends. The CDR3 sequence is 14 residues long. The germline V gene encodes CDR1 KGHSH and CDR2 LQKENI. The CDR3 loop is CASSTGTFQETQYF. Partial CDR3 DNA: TGTGCCAGCTCCACGGGTACTTTCCAAGAGACC. Looking up the rest from reference TRBV18 and TRBJ2-5 gives the full variable domain: NAGVMQNPRHLVRRRGQEARLRCSPMKGHSHVYWYRQLPEEGLKFMVYLQKENIIDESGMPKERFSAEFPKEGPSILRIQQVVRGDSAAYFCASSTGTFQETQYFGPGTRLLVL.

This clone was counted between two and nine times. CDR3 DNA (partial): TGTGCCAGTAGTCCGCGTGGGAACACTGAA. This sequence encodes CASSPRGNTE. The complete CDR3 reads CASSPRGNTEAFF. The V gene is TRBV19, the J gene TRBJ1-1, with D unresolved. The sequenced fragment ends 3 residues before the CDR3 boundary, so the rest is inferred from the germline J gene. Trimming took off 5 bases at V and 1 base at J, with 8 bases between the two ends. Germline V lookup: CDR1 LNHDA, CDR2 SQIVND (reference sequence). The CDR3 consists of 13 residues.

For this clone: With the read ending 3 residues before the CDR3 end, the germline J gene is used to fill in that end. V usage is TRBV19 and J usage is TRBJ2-1; TRBD2 matches 10 bases. The trim removed 3 bases at V and 6 bases at J, leaving 8 bases unmatched. The CDR3 consists of 16 residues. Germline CDR1 is LNHDA and CDR2 is SQIVND (reference sequence). CDR3 region: CASSILLAGVGNEQFF. The sequenced part of the CDR3 DNA is TGTGCCAGTAGTATCCTGCTAGCGGGAGTGGGCAATGAG.

Relative to its sample, this clone is medium-sized. Sequencing ends 3 residues short of the CDR3 end; the germline J gene provides the rest. The gene calls are TRBV14 and TRBJ2-3; maybe TRBD2 (5 bases). The germline V gene has CDR1 SGHDN and CDR2 FVKESK. The CDR3 loop spans 16 amino acids. Between the trimmed V and J ends, which lost 6 bases and 0 bases, there was a span of 16 bases. Partial CDR3 DNA: TGTGCCAGCAGACCACTAGGAGGATCTAGCACAGATACG. It translates to CASRPLGGSSTDT. The complete CDR3 reads CASRPLGGSSTDTQYF. The full variable domain, in which reference TRBV14 and TRBJ2-3 provide the parts outside the CDR3, is EAGVTQFPSHSVIEKGQTVTLRCDPISGHDNLYWYRRVMGKEIKFLLHFVKESKQDESGMPNNRFLAERTGGTYSTLKVQPAELEDSGVYFCASRPLGGSSTDTQYFGPGTRLTVL.